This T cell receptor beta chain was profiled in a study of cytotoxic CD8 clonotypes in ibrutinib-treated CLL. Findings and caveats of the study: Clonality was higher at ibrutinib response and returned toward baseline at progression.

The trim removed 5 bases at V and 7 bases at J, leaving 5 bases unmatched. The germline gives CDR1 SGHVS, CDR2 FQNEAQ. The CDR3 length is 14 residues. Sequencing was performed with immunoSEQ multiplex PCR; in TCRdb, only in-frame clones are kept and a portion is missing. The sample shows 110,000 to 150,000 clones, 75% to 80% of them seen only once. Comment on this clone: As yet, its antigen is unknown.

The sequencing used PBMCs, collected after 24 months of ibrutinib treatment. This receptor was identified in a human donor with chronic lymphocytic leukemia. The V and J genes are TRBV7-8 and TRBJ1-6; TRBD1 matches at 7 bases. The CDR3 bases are TGTGCCAGCAGCCCAAGACAGGGCAATTCACCCCTCCACTTT. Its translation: CASSPRQGNSPLHF.